Below, one T cell receptor (beta chain) is given with its context. Its antigen is unknown. Germline V gene data show CDR1 as SGHDT and CDR2 as YYEEEE. The CDR3 is 18 residues long. Germline trimming cut 0 bases from V and 1 base from J; bases unmatched to any gene: 9. This sample is part of a study of cytomegalovirus exposure and HLA in healthy donors. PCR primers comprised 60 Vbeta and 13 Jbeta primers. Assay used: immunoSEQ multiplex PCR; TCRdb lists only in-frame clones, some missing. This sample has 160,000 or so clones, with about 75% found just once. Regarding the study as a whole: Several of the most significant clusters appeared linked to common viral pathogens, based on a later analysis. Rare TCR sequences dominated, though some public TCRs recurred in many donors.

Sequences were obtained from PBMCs. The chain is built from TRBV5-6 and TRBJ2-3; 9 bases are a match to TRBD1. This sequence was found in a female donor in good health and CMV-seronegative. The CDR3 region is CASSLGGVHRGRTDTQYF. The DNA of the CDR3 is TGTGCCAGCAGCTTGGGGGGGGTACACAGGGGGCGCACAGATACGCAGTATTTT. Filled out from reference TRBV5-6 and TRBJ2-3, the complete variable domain reads DAGVTQSPTHLIKTRGQQVTLRCSPKSGHDTVSWYQQALGQGPQFIFQYYEEEERQRGNFPDRFSGHQFPNYSSELNVNALLLGDSALYLCASSLGGVHRGRTDTQYFGPGTRLTVL.